This T cell receptor beta chain comes out of a study of blood T cell repertoires in COVID-19. Study background: Acute-phase and convalescent COVID-19 samples originated in the United States, Italy and Spain. Sample material is recorded as cDNA or gDNA derived from T cells, B-cell-depleted T cells, or PBMCs.

The CDR3 is 16 amino acids. V shed 4 bases and J shed 1 base, with 16 bases lying between them. Germline V gives CDR1 ENHRY, CDR2 SYGVKD. Original processing methods: The assay estimated nucleated cells by amplifying reference gene primers. Method: immunoSEQ multiplex PCR; TCRdb's copy keeps in-frame clones and lacks some. V and J calls and clone size are copied from that table; D and trimming were computed from the DNA. The sample gives about 69,000 clones, 85% of which show up once; over 2.5% is in the top ten. This receptor was identified in a man at least 80 years old with acute or convalescent COVID-19. Sequencing was done on a sample of peripheral blood. The chain recombines TRBV10-3 with TRBJ1-1, with a weak D call TRBD1 (5 bases). CDR3 amino acids: CAISGKGTVRNTEAFF. The CDR3 DNA is TGTGCCATCAGTGGAAAAGGGACTGTACGGAACACTGAAGCTTTCTTT.